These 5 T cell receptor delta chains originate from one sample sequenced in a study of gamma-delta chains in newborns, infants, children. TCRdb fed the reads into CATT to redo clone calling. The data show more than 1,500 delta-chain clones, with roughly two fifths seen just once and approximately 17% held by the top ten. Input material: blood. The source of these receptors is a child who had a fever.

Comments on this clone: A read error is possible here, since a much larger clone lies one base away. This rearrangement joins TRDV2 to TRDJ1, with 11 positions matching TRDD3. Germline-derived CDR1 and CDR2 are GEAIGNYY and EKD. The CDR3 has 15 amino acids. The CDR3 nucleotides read TGTGCCTGTGACACTCTGATGGGGGATACGCAGGAACTCACCTTT. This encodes CACDTLMGDTQELTF.

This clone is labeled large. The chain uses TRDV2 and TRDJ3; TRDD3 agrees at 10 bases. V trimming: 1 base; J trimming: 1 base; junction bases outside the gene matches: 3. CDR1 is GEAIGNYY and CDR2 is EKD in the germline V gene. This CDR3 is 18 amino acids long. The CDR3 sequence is CACDTGGYRSWDTRQMFF. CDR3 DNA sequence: TGTGCCTGTGACACTGGGGGATACAGGTCCTGGGACACCCGACAGATGTTTTTC.

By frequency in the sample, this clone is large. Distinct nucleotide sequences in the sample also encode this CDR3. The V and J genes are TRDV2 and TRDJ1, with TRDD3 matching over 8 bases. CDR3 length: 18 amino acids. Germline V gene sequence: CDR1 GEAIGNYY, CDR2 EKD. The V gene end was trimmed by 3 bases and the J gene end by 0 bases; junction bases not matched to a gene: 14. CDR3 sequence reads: CACDPLAGGGIYTDKLIF. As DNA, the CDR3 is TGTGCCTGTGACCCCCTCGCCGGGGGGGGGATATACACCGATAAACTCATCTTT.

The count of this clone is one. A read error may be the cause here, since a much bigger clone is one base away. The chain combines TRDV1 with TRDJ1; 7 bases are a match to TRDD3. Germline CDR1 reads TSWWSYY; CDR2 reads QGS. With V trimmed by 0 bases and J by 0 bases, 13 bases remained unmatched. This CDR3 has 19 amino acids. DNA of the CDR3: TGTGCTCTTGGGGAACTTCCGCCAGGACCGGGGATAAACACCGATAAACTCATCTTT. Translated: CALGELPPGPGINTDKLIF.

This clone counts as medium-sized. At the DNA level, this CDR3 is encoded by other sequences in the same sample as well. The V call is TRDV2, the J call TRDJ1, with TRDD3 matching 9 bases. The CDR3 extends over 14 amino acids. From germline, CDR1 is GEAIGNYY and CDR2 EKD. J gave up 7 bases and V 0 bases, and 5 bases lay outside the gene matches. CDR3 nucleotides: TGTGCCTGTGACACCGTACTGGGGGAACCTAAACTCATCTTT. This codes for CACDTVLGEPKLIF.